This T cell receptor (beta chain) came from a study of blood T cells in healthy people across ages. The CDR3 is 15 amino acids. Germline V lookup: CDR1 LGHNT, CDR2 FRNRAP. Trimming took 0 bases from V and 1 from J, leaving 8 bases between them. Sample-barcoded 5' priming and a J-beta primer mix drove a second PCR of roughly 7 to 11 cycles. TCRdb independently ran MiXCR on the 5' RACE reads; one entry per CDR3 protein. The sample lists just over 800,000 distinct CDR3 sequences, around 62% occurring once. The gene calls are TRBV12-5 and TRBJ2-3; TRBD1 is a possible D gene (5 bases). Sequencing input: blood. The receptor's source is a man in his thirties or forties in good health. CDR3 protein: CASGLVQDGTDTQYF. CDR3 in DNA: TGTGCTAGTGGTTTGGTACAGGACGGCACAGATACGCAGTATTTT.